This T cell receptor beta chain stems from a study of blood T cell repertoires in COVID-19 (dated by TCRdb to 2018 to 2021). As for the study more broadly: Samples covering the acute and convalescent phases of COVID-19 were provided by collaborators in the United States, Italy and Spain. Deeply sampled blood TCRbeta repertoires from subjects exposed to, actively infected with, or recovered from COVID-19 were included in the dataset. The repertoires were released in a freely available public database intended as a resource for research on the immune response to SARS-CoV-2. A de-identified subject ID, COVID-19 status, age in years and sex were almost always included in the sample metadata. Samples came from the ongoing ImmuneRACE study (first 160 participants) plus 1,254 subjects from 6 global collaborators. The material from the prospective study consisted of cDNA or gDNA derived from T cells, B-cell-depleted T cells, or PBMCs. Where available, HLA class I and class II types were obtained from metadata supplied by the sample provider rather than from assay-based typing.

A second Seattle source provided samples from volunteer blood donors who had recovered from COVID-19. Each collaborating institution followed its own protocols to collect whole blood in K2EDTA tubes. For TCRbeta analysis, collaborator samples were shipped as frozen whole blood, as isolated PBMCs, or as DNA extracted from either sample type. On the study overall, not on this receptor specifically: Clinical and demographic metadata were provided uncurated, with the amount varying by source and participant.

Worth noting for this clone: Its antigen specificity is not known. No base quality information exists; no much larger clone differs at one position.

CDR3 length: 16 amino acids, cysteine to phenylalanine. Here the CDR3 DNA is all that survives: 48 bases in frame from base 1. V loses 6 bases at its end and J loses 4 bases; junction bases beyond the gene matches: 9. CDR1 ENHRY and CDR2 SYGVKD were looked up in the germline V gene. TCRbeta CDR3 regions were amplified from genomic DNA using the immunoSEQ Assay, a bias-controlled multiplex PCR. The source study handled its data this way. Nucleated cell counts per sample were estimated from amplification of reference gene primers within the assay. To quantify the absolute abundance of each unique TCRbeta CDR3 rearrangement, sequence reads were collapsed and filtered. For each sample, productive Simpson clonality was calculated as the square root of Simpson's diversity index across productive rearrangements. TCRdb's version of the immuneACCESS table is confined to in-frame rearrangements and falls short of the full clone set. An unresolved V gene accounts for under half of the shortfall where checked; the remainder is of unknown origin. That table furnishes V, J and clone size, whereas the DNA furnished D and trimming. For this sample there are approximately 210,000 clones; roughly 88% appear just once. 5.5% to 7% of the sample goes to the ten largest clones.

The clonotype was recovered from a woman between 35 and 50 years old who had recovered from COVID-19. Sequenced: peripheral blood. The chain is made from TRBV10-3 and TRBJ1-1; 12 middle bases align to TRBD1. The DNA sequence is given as TGTGCCATCAGGGGGGGGACAGGGGGCCTTGGCACTGAAGCTTTCTTT. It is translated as CAIRGGTGGLGTEAFF.